This TCR beta chain was recovered during a study of cytomegalovirus exposure and HLA in healthy donors. The study's findings and limits: Approximately 160 TCR beta chains were listed as cytomegalovirus-associated. TCR beta sequences numbering around 15,000 were associated with HLA alleles at 0.05 false discovery rate in a later analysis.

This clone was counted a few times. Its target is unknown. The PCR was carried out with 60 Vbeta primers and 13 Jbeta primers. Using immunoSEQ multiplex PCR, the repertoire was profiled, and TCRdb retains in-frame clones only, with some absent. The sample contains some 170,000 clones, about 71% of which appear only once. Sequencing was carried out using PBMCs. This clonotype was sampled from a woman aged 25 to 45 in good health and CMV-seronegative.

The DNA for the CDR3 is TGTGCCAGCAGCCCCACCCCCGCGACAGCTACCTACGAGCAGTACTTC. It is translated as CASSPTPATATYEQYF. The V gene is TRBV5-6, the J gene TRBJ2-7, with D perhaps TRBD1 (5 bases). The CDR3 covers 16 residues. Trimming took off 4 bases at V and 2 bases at J, with 19 bases between the two ends. Germline lookup yields CDR1 SGHDT and CDR2 YYEEEE.